A selection of T cell receptor beta chains follows, all from one sample in a study of blood T cell repertoires in COVID-19. Only in-frame clones appear in the TCRdb table, and some are missing; sequencing was by immunoSEQ multiplex PCR. The table records around 170,000 clones, 89% of them present only once. The sequenced sample was peripheral blood. These receptors all come from a man aged 60-69 years with acute or convalescent COVID-19. Each CDR3 is given with its conserved first and last residue. A D gene is named only where the DNA matches it firmly. Clone size, where shown, is once, few, many, or a class for clones that have expanded.

d_gene,abundance,v_gene,j_gene,CDR3nt,CDR3aa
NA,NA,TRBV7-8,TRBJ1-2,TGTGCCAGCAGCCAGACTATTAACTATGGCTACACCTTC,CASSQTINYGYTF
TRBD1,NA,TRBV18,TRBJ1-4,TGTGCCAGCTCACCACCGGGACAGGGGGAAAAACTGTTTTTT,CASSPPGQGEKLFF
NA,NA,TRBV6-1,TRBJ2-2,TGTGCCAGCAGTGAAGGGAGAAACACCGGGGAGCTGTTTTTT,CASSEGRNTGELFF
NA,NA,TRBV2,TRBJ2-7,TGTGCCAGCAGTGGCAGCTCCTACGAGCAGTACTTC,CASSGSSYEQYF
NA,few,TRBV4-2,TRBJ1-6,TGTGCCAGCAGCCTAAAGGAGGACGGATTATTTGATTCACCCCTCCACTTT,CASSLKEDGLFDSPLHF
NA,NA,TRBV6-6,TRBJ1-2,TGTGCCAGCACTCCAACAGGGCCCAAAGGTGGCTACACCTTC,CASTPTGPKGGYTF
TRBD1,NA,TRBV28,TRBJ1-2,TGTGCCAGCAGTTTAAGCGCGCAGACAGGGGGCTATGGCTACACCTTC,CASSLSAQTGGYGYTF
NA,NA,TRBV7-2,TRBJ1-1,TGTGCCAGCAGACTCACAGGGATGACGTCCAGGAACACTGAAGCTTTCTTT,CASRLTGMTSRNTEAFF
NA,NA,TRBV20-1,TRBJ1-5,TGCAGTGCTAGTAGAGGACTGAGTGGTGATAGCAATCAGCCCCAGCATTTT,CSASRGLSGDSNQPQHF
NA,NA,TRBV3-1/TRBV3-2,TRBJ1-4,TGTGCCAGCAGCCAAGACCTTTTTAGAAGGGGGGGAAATGAAAAACTGTTTTTT,CASSQDLFRRGGNEKLFF
NA,once,TRBV30,TRBJ2-7,TGTGCCTGGAGTCTCGGGGGTCAGGCCTACGAGCAGTACTTC,CAWSLGGQAYEQYF
NA,NA,TRBV5-1,TRBJ1-5,TGCGCCAGCAGCTTGGGGTCCGGAGACCCTAATCAGCCCCAGCATTTT,CASSLGSGDPNQPQHF
NA,NA,TRBV10-1,TRBJ1-1,TGCGCCAGCAGTAGCAGGAGGATGAACACTGAAGCTTTCTTT,CASSSRRMNTEAFF
NA,NA,TRBV12-1,TRBJ1-1,TGTGCCAGCAGCTTTTATTATTGGCTTGGCAGTAACACTGAAGCTTTCTTT,CASSFYYWLGSNTEAFF
NA,NA,TRBV7-9,TRBJ1-1,TGTGCCAGCAGCTGGGACAACCCGAACACTGAAGCTTTCTTT,CASSWDNPNTEAFF
TRBD1,NA,TRBV6-5,TRBJ1-1,TGTGCCAGCTCCAAAGGGACAGTTAACACTGAAGCTTTCTTT,CASSKGTVNTEAFF
NA,NA,TRBV7-2,TRBJ1-6,TGTGCCAGCAGCCTAAGTCCAGGGTCCAGCTCCTATAATTCACCCCTCCACTTT,CASSLSPGSSSYNSPLHF
TRBD1,NA,TRBV18,TRBJ1-1,TGTGCCAGCTCACCACTGACAACGGACAGGGGCGAAGCTTTCTTT,CASSPLTTDRGEAFF
TRBD1,NA,TRBV28,TRBJ1-3,TGTGCCAGCAGTCAGACAGGACAGGGAGTCCGCTCTGGAAACACCATATATTTT,CASSQTGQGVRSGNTIYF
TRBD1,NA,TRBV6-6,TRBJ1-2,TGTGCCAGCAGTCCTGCAACTCCGGGACAGGGGGCAACTAACTATGGCTACACCTTC,CASSPATPGQGATNYGYTF
TRBD1,NA,TRBV4-2,TRBJ2-7,TGTGCCAGCAGCCAATACAGGGGGGGACAGGGGGACTACGAGCAGTACTTC,CASSQYRGGQGDYEQYF
TRBD1,NA,TRBV4-1,TRBJ1-4,TGCGCCAGCAGCCAAGGGACAGGGGAACGCGAAAAACTGTTTTTT,CASSQGTGEREKLFF
NA,NA,TRBV18,TRBJ1-1,TGTGCCAGCTCACGAACCCCGGACACTGAAGCTTTCTTT,CASSRTPDTEAFF
NA,NA,TRBV10-3,TRBJ1-5,TGTGCCATCAGCCTGGCAGGGAATCAGCCCCAGCATTTT,CAISLAGNQPQHF
NA,NA,TRBV5-1,TRBJ1-1,TGCGCCAGCAGCCCGGAGACGTGGTGGAACACTGAAGCTTTCTTT,CASSPETWWNTEAFF
TRBD2,NA,TRBV5-1,TRBJ2-3,TGCGCCAGCAGCGGACTAGGACCCTGGTCAGGGACAGATACGCAGTATTTT,CASSGLGPWSGTDTQYF
TRBD2,NA,TRBV5-3,TRBJ2-1,TGTGCCAGAAGCTTGGGGAAATGGACTAGCGGGGTGTTCTTC,CARSLGKWTSGVFF
TRBD1,NA,TRBV9,TRBJ1-2,TGTGCCAGCAGGAGGGGACAGGGTTCTGACTATGGCTACACCTTC,CASRRGQGSDYGYTF
NA,NA,TRBV14,TRBJ2-5,TGTGCCAGCAGCCAAGATCCCTCGTCAGAGACCCAGTACTTC,CASSQDPSSETQYF
TRBD2,NA,TRBV18,TRBJ2-2,TGTGCCAGCTCACTTTTACTAGCGGAGAACACCGGGGAGCTGTTTTTT,CASSLLLAENTGELFF
NA,NA,TRBV3-1/TRBV3-2,TRBJ2-7,TGTGCCAGCAGCCCCGGAGGGGCCTACGCAGGGCGCCGACCTTACGAGCAGTACTTC,CASSPGGAYAGRRPYEQYF
TRBD2,NA,TRBV18,TRBJ2-6,TGTGCCAGCTCACCTTCGCTAGCGGGGGGGCACGGTGGGGCCAACGTCCTGACTTTC,CASSPSLAGGHGGANVLTF
TRBD2,NA,TRBV7-2,TRBJ2-3,TGTGCCAGCACAGGAGGACTAGCGGGGGTCACAGATACGCAGTATTTT,CASTGGLAGVTDTQYF
NA,NA,TRBV5-4,TRBJ2-6,TGTGCCAGCAGAAATAGGGGTACCTCTGGGGCCAACGTCCTGACTTTC,CASRNRGTSGANVLTF
NA,NA,TRBV6-1,TRBJ2-7,TGTGCCAGCAGTGAACCTAGCCGTGGGAACGAGCAGTACTTC,CASSEPSRGNEQYF
NA,NA,TRBV6-5,TRBJ1-2,TGTGCCAGCAGTTCTAGTACAGGGAACTACTATGGCTACACCTTC,CASSSSTGNYYGYTF
TRBD1,NA,TRBV18,TRBJ1-6,TGTGCCAGCTCATCGGACAGGGATAATTCACCCCTCCACTTT,CASSSDRDNSPLHF
TRBD1,NA,TRBV30,TRBJ1-6,TGTGCCTGGAGTGCTATGCAAACCGGGACAGGGCCTAATTCACCCCTCCACTTT,CAWSAMQTGTGPNSPLHF
NA,NA,TRBV6-2/TRBV6-3,TRBJ1-5,TGTGCCAGCAGCTACTACACCCCGGGCAGGGGCAGGAATCAGCCCCAGCATTTT,CASSYYTPGRGRNQPQHF
NA,once,TRBV19,TRBJ1-3,TGTGCCAGTCTACCCCACGGGAGAACGGCTGGAAACACCATATATTTT,CASLPHGRTAGNTIYF
TRBD1,NA,TRBV5-1,TRBJ2-7,TGCGCCAGCAGCCGCGGACAGGGTGCAACCTACGAGCAGTACTTC,CASSRGQGATYEQYF
NA,NA,TRBV9,TRBJ1-6,TGTGCCAGCAGCGTATTATTAGGACAGCGAAATTCACCCCTCCACTTT,CASSVLLGQRNSPLHF
TRBD1,NA,TRBV5-4,TRBJ1-2,TGTGCCAGCAGCCTTGAGGGACAGATGTTCTATGGCTACACCTTC,CASSLEGQMFYGYTF
TRBD2,NA,TRBV24-1,TRBJ2-1,TGTGCCACCAGTGATTTGCGGGGGGGGGCCGGCAATGAGCAGTTCTTC,CATSDLRGGAGNEQFF
NA,NA,TRBV27,TRBJ1-5,TGTGCCAGCAGTTTGCAGGGGCCCAATCAGCCCCAGCATTTT,CASSLQGPNQPQHF
TRBD1,once,TRBV2,TRBJ2-2,TGTGCCAGCAGGGACAGGGACGCGACCGGGGAGCTGTTTTTT,CASRDRDATGELFF
TRBD1,NA,TRBV19,TRBJ1-3,TGTGCCAGTAGTACCTGGACAGGGGCTGGAAACACCATATATTTT,CASSTWTGAGNTIYF
TRBD1,NA,TRBV5-5,TRBJ1-1,TGTGCCAGTTCCGGGACAGTGAGAGAAGCTTTCTTT,CASSGTVREAFF
TRBD1,once,TRBV10-1,TRBJ1-1,TGCGCCAGCAGAGGACAGGGGAACACTGAAGCTTTCTTT,CASRGQGNTEAFF
NA,NA,TRBV7-2,TRBJ2-3,TGTGCCAGCAGCTTGGGCGGGGCAGTGGCAGATACGCAGTATTTT,CASSLGGAVADTQYF
NA,NA,TRBV4-1,TRBJ1-2,TGCGCCAGCAGCTATGAGTCCCGACAGCTGTACTATGGCTACACCTTC,CASSYESRQLYYGYTF
NA,NA,TRBV12-3/TRBV12-4,TRBJ1-6,TGTGCCAGCAATTGGGGCATTAATTCACCCCTCCACTTT,CASNWGINSPLHF
TRBD2,NA,TRBV15,TRBJ2-1,TGTGCCACCAGCAGCACTAGCGGGGGGGCGCAGTTCTTC,CATSSTSGGAQFF
NA,NA,TRBV24-1,TRBJ1-2,TGTGCCACCAGTGATGATTACGGAGAGGCTGGCTACACCTTC,CATSDDYGEAGYTF
NA,NA,TRBV29-1,TRBJ2-1,TGCAGCCTACGCTGGGGGGTCAATGAGCAGTTCTTC,CSLRWGVNEQFF
TRBD1,NA,TRBV6-1,TRBJ1-5,TGTGCCAGCAGTGATTCTCGAGGGGGCGTTCGTCAGCCCCAGCATTTT,CASSDSRGGVRQPQHF
NA,NA,TRBV5-1,TRBJ2-7,TGCGCCAGCAGCCAGGGATCCTCCTACGAGCAGTACTTC,CASSQGSSYEQYF
NA,NA,TRBV7-8,TRBJ2-3,TGTGCCAGCAGCTTCTCGGGGGATACGCAGTATTTT,CASSFSGDTQYF
TRBD1,NA,TRBV7-9,TRBJ2-1,TGTGCCAGCGGGACAGGAGTCTACAATGAGCAGTTCTTC,CASGTGVYNEQFF